These 13 T cell receptor beta chains originate from one sample sequenced in a study of blood T cell repertoires in COVID-19. Profiled with immunoSEQ multiplex PCR; TCRdb holds only in-frame clones, not every one. The sample carries 240,000 or so clones, roughly 90% recorded once. Input material: peripheral blood. Source of these receptors: a man between 60 and 75 years old with acute or convalescent COVID-19.

J is TRBJ1-4 and V is TRBV12-3 or TRBV12-4; possibly TRBD1 for D (5 bases). The CDR3 length is 13 residues. Trimming removed 4 bases from V and 3 bases from J, with 6 bases in between. CDR3 DNA sequence: TGTGCCAGCAGTTGGGGGGCTAATGAAAAACTGTTTTTT. Amino acid sequence: CASSWGANEKLFF.

The chain uses TRBV20-1 and TRBJ2-1, with D hard to call. CDR1 and CDR2 (germline): DFQATT, SNEGSKA (reference sequence). The CDR3 spans 11 residues. V was pared by 7 bases and J by 0 bases, with 4 bases between. In DNA form, the CDR3 reads TGCAGTGGGAGCTCCTACAATGAGCAGTTCTTC. As protein: CSGSSYNEQFF.

The rearrangement links TRBV3-1 (or the pseudogene TRBV3-2) to TRBJ1-3, with TRBD1 identical over 9 bases. J was trimmed by 4 bases and V by 4 bases; bases with no gene match: 8. Germline V gene data show CDR1 as LGHDT and CDR2 as YNNKEL (reference sequence). The CDR3 length is 16 residues. CDR3 in amino acids: CASSPTGGVGGNTIYF. The CDR3 bases are TGTGCCAGCAGCCCGACAGGGGGGGTTGGAGGAAACACCATATATTTT.

The genes are TRBV5-4 and TRBJ1-3; D is possibly TRBD1 (5 bases). Germline lookup yields CDR1 SGHNT and CDR2 YYREEE (reference sequence). Trimming pared 5 bases from V and 1 base from J, leaving 13 bases between. This CDR3 has 15 amino acids. In DNA form, the CDR3 reads TGTGCCAGCAGTTCTGACAGAGGATCTGGAAACACCATATATTTT. Amino acids: CASSSDRGSGNTIYF.

V usage is TRBV11-2 and J usage is TRBJ1-1; the D is unclear. This CDR3 comprises 16 residues. The germline V gene encodes CDR1 SGHAT and CDR2 FQNNGV. V shed 4 bases and J shed 1 base, with 16 bases lying between them. The CDR3 spells CASSSSRPGPNTEAFF. In DNA, the CDR3 is TGTGCCAGCAGCTCATCTCGACCTGGGCCGAACACTGAAGCTTTCTTT.

This rearrangement joins TRBV2 to TRBJ1-1; D not certain. Trimming pared 1 base from V and 3 bases from J, leaving 9 bases between. CDR3 size: 14 residues. Germline CDR1 is SNHLY and CDR2 is FYNNEI. CDR3 sequence (DNA): TGTGCCAGCAGTGAAGTGGGCAAGGACACTGAAGCTTTCTTT. Its translation is CASSEVGKDTEAFF.

In regard to this clone: The junction differs from germline at one of its ends, possibly a read error. The chain couples TRBV7-7 to TRBJ2-5; D is possibly TRBD1 (6 bases). This CDR3 is 13 amino acids long. Germline assignment: CDR1 SSHAT and CDR2 FNYEAQ (reference sequence). The CDR3 is CASSLTGMYTQYF. The CDR3 coding sequence is TGTGCTAGCAGCTTAACAGGGATGTATACCCAGTACTTC.

V gene TRBV11-2 combines with J gene TRBJ2-2; D may be TRBD2 (6 bases). CDR1 and CDR2 (germline): SGHAT, FQNNGV. This CDR3 contains 15 residues. Trimming took 6 bases from V and 0 from J, leaving 11 bases between them. The CDR3 protein is CASRFSGTNTGELFF. The CDR3 coding sequence is TGTGCCAGCAGATTTAGCGGTACGAACACCGGGGAGCTGTTTTTT.

This clone appeared once. This sequence joins TRBV5-1 and TRBJ1-2; no clear D. Trimming left V 3 bases short and J 7 bases short, with 16 bases between. The CDR3 runs 14 residues. Germline V gene sequence: CDR1 SGHRS, CDR2 YFSETQ. The CDR3 nucleotides are TGCGCCAGCAGCTACCTTGACGGGAGAGTTGGCTACACCTTC. Translated, it gives CASSYLDGRVGYTF.

The chain joins TRBV19 to TRBJ2-1, with 11 bases that match TRBD2. The V gene end was trimmed by 5 bases and the J gene end by 0 bases; junction bases not matched to a gene: 3. Germline loops: CDR1 LNHDA, CDR2 SQIVND (reference sequence). There are 16 residues in the CDR3. The CDR3 DNA sequence: TGTGCCAGTAGTTTTGGGACTAGCGGCTCCTACAATGAGCAGTTCTTC. Protein product: CASSFGTSGSYNEQFF.

The J gene is TRBJ2-3, the V gene TRBV4-3, with TRBD2 matching 7 bases. CDR3 length equals 15 residues. The V segment lost 2 bases and the J segment 0 bases; nucleotides outside the gene matches: 2. CDR1 and CDR2 from the germline V gene are LGHNA and YSLEER. This CDR3 is CASSQSGVSTDTQYF. The CDR3 region has the DNA TGCGCCAGCAGCCAAAGCGGGGTTAGCACAGATACGCAGTATTTT.

The V gene is TRBV5-5, the J gene TRBJ2-2; 7 positions match TRBD1. Per germline, CDR1 SGHKS and CDR2 YYEKEE (reference sequence). This CDR3 is 18 amino acids long. V lost 6 bases and J lost 4; bases outside the gene matches: 18. DNA for the CDR3: TGTGCCAGCACCGCCGGAATCGCAGGGGGTCCGGCCACCGGGGAGCTGTTTTTT. It yields the protein CASTAGIAGGPATGELFF.

This clone was seen a single time. V gene TRBV11-1 combines with J gene TRBJ2-2, with D perhaps TRBD1 (6 bases). Germline assignment: CDR1 SGHAT and CDR2 FQDESV (reference sequence). Between the trimmed V and J ends, which lost 4 bases and 0 bases, there was a span of 9 bases. The CDR3 extends over 15 amino acids. CDR3 DNA sequence: TGTGCCAGCAGCTACGGACAGACGAACACCGGGGAGCTGTTTTTT. Residues: CASSYGQTNTGELFF.